What follows are 4 T cell receptor beta chains derived from one specimen sequenced in a study of T cell responses to AZD1222 COVID-19 vaccine. Some clones are missing from TCRdb's copy, which holds only in-frame ones; the method was immunoSEQ multiplex PCR. The sample lists some 180,000 clones; roughly nine tenths were seen once. The sequenced sample was peripheral blood, obtained 28 days after the second AZD1222 dose. The receptors shown here come from an adult who received the AZD1222 COVID-19 vaccine.

The chain has TRBV5-1 and TRBJ1-2; possibly TRBD1 for D (5 bases). Looked up from germline, CDR1 is SGHRS and CDR2 is YFSETQ. The CDR3 sequence is 14 residues long. V dropped 0 bases and J dropped 8 bases, with 14 bases sitting between them. The CDR3 coding sequence is TGCGCCAGCAGCTTGGGTTCGGGGCTGTCCGGCTACACCTTC. Amino acid sequence: CASSLGSGLSGYTF.

V and J are TRBV6-6 and TRBJ2-1; 7 nucleotides align to TRBD2. With V trimmed by 8 bases and J by 7 bases, 14 bases remained unmatched. Germline V gene data show CDR1 as MNHNY and CDR2 as SVGAGI (reference sequence). CDR3 length: 15 amino acids. CDR3 loop: CASFTSAGARNEQFF. CDR3 DNA sequence: TGTGCCAGCTTCACGTCGGCGGGAGCCCGGAATGAGCAGTTCTTC.

This chain joins TRBV5-8 and TRBJ1-1; TRBD1 agrees at 8 bases. V lost 2 bases to trimming and J lost 1 base; unmatched junction nucleotides: 10. Germline lookup yields CDR1 SGHTS and CDR2 YDEGEE. This CDR3 spans 17 amino acids. The CDR3 region has the DNA TGTGCCAGCAGCTTTTCGAATCATCAGGGGGCGAACACTGAAGCTTTCTTT. It is translated as CASSFSNHQGANTEAFF.

V is TRBV25-1 and J is TRBJ2-3; D is unresolved. The germline V gene has CDR1 MGHDK and CDR2 SYGVNS. This CDR3 has 11 residues. Trimming took off 6 bases at V and 1 base at J, with 2 bases between the two ends. The CDR3 DNA reads as TGTGCCAGCAGGCGCACAGATACGCAGTATTTT. Encoded protein: CASRRTDTQYF.